This is a list of T cell receptor beta chains from one sample in a study of T cell repertoires in ileal Crohn's disease. Profiled with immunoSEQ multiplex PCR; TCRdb holds only in-frame clones, not every one. Here the sample spans around 7,700 clones, 80% to 90% being singletons. Sequences were obtained from ileal tissue. These receptor sequences come from an adult with Crohn's disease. Both conserved end residues are part of each CDR3. The order of the fields is D gene, V gene, J gene, clone size, CDR3 DNA, CDR3 protein. The D gene is left open where the match is weak. Clone size is not always given. Where it is, it says once, few, many or a class for expanded clones.

d_call: .
v_call: TRBV6-6
j_call: TRBJ2-6
clone_size: .
cdr3_nt: TGTGCCAGCAGGTACGGGGAGGAGGCCAACGTCCTGACTTTC
cdr3_aa: CASRYGEEANVLTF

d_call: .
v_call: TRBV15
j_call: TRBJ2-1
clone_size: .
cdr3_nt: TGTGCCACCAGCAGAGCTTCTGGTTCGGGTATACACAATGAGCAGTTCTTC
cdr3_aa: CATSRASGSGIHNEQFF

d_call: .
v_call: TRBV29-1
j_call: TRBJ2-1
clone_size: .
cdr3_nt: TGCAGCGTTGAGGACAGTTGGATTTATGAGCAGTTCTTC
cdr3_aa: CSVEDSWIYEQFF

d_call: TRBD2
v_call: TRBV29-1
j_call: TRBJ2-1
clone_size: .
cdr3_nt: TGCAGCGTGCAGGGACTAGCGGGAGACGAGCAGTTCTTC
cdr3_aa: CSVQGLAGDEQFF

d_call: .
v_call: TRBV6-5
j_call: TRBJ1-1
clone_size: .
cdr3_nt: TGTGCCAGCAGGTTACAAGCGGTCCCCACTGAAGCTTTCTTT
cdr3_aa: CASRLQAVPTEAFF

d_call: .
v_call: TRBV2
j_call: TRBJ1-1
clone_size: .
cdr3_nt: TGTGCCAGCAGTGAATGGGGCTGGGATTTCTTT
cdr3_aa: CASSEWGWDFF

d_call: TRBD2
v_call: TRBV5-4
j_call: TRBJ2-3
clone_size: .
cdr3_nt: TGTGCCAGCAGCTTGGATTGGGACTACAGCACAGATACGCAGTATTTT
cdr3_aa: CASSLDWDYSTDTQYF

d_call: .
v_call: TRBV6-6
j_call: TRBJ1-5
clone_size: .
cdr3_nt: TGTGCCAGCGGTTTGGCCAGGGGACATCAGCCCCAGCATTTT
cdr3_aa: CASGLARGHQPQHF

d_call: .
v_call: TRBV10-3
j_call: TRBJ2-6
clone_size: .
cdr3_nt: TGTGCCATCAGGCCCAGCTCTGGGGCCAACGTCCTGACTTTC
cdr3_aa: CAIRPSSGANVLTF

d_call: .
v_call: TRBV11-3
j_call: TRBJ2-7
clone_size: .
cdr3_nt: TGTGCCAGCAGCCAGACGACAAAGGGGTTCCACGAGCAGTACTTC
cdr3_aa: CASSQTTKGFHEQYF

d_call: TRBD1
v_call: TRBV25-1
j_call: TRBJ2-1
clone_size: .
cdr3_nt: TGTGCCAGCGGCCTGGGACAGTCCTTCAATGAGCAGTTCTTC
cdr3_aa: CASGLGQSFNEQFF

d_call: TRBD2
v_call: TRBV27
j_call: TRBJ2-1
clone_size: .
cdr3_nt: TGTGCCAGCAGCACCTGGACTAGCGGTTCCTACAATGAGCAGTTCTTC
cdr3_aa: CASSTWTSGSYNEQFF

d_call: TRBD1
v_call: TRBV5-1
j_call: TRBJ1-2
clone_size: .
cdr3_nt: TGCGCCAGCAGCGATCCGGGACAGGGGAACTATGGCTACACCTTC
cdr3_aa: CASSDPGQGNYGYTF

d_call: .
v_call: TRBV11-2
j_call: TRBJ1-3
clone_size: .
cdr3_nt: TGTGCCAGCAGCCCGCCTGTCGGGAACTCTGGAAACACCATATATTTT
cdr3_aa: CASSPPVGNSGNTIYF

d_call: TRBD1
v_call: TRBV2
j_call: TRBJ2-5
clone_size: .
cdr3_nt: TGTGCCAGCAGTGCGGGACAGGGGAGGCAAGAGACCCAGTACTTC
cdr3_aa: CASSAGQGRQETQYF

d_call: .
v_call: TRBV30
j_call: TRBJ2-7
clone_size: once
cdr3_nt: TGTGCCTGGAGTGTATGGAACCAGCGGAACGAGCAGTACTTC
cdr3_aa: CAWSVWNQRNEQYF

d_call: TRBD2
v_call: TRBV11-2
j_call: TRBJ2-5
clone_size: .
cdr3_nt: TGTGCCAGCAGCTCCCGACTAGCGGGAGTAGAAGAGACCCAGTACTTC
cdr3_aa: CASSSRLAGVEETQYF

d_call: TRBD2
v_call: TRBV5-5
j_call: TRBJ2-2
clone_size: .
cdr3_nt: TGTGCCAGCCGAGGCGGGAGGGCTTACACCGGGGAGCTGTTTTTT
cdr3_aa: CASRGGRAYTGELFF

d_call: TRBD1
v_call: TRBV7-2
j_call: TRBJ2-5
clone_size: .
cdr3_nt: TGTGCCAGCAGCTTACACAGGGGTCAAGAGACCCAGTACTTC
cdr3_aa: CASSLHRGQETQYF

d_call: TRBD2
v_call: TRBV5-1
j_call: TRBJ2-1
clone_size: .
cdr3_nt: TGCGCCAGCAGCCCCGAGGTAGCGGGAGTCCCAAATGAGCAGTTCTTC
cdr3_aa: CASSPEVAGVPNEQFF

d_call: .
v_call: TRBV18
j_call: TRBJ1-1
clone_size: .
cdr3_nt: TGTGCCAGCTCACCACAGGGACTTGAAGCTTTCTTT
cdr3_aa: CASSPQGLEAFF

d_call: TRBD1
v_call: TRBV2
j_call: TRBJ1-2
clone_size: .
cdr3_nt: TGTGCCAGCAGAACGACAGGGGGCGCAGAGGGCTACACCTTC
cdr3_aa: CASRTTGGAEGYTF

d_call: TRBD1
v_call: TRBV30
j_call: TRBJ2-7
clone_size: .
cdr3_nt: TGTGCCTGGAGGAGGGGGCTGCGCAGCTCCTACGAGCAGTACTTC
cdr3_aa: CAWRRGLRSSYEQYF